This T cell receptor beta chain is drawn from a study of T cell changes during pregnancy in multiple sclerosis. Sequencing was performed with immunoSEQ multiplex PCR; in TCRdb, only in-frame clones are kept and a portion is missing. This table has tens of thousands of clones, around 90% appearing once. Trimming at V came to 6 bases and at J to 2 bases, leaving 4 bases not matched to a gene. This CDR3 spans 14 amino acids. CDR1 is SGHTA and CDR2 is FQGTGA in the germline V gene. The chain uses TRBV7-3 and TRBJ1-2, with TRBD1 matching 9 bases. The receptor comes from a female donor in good health, enrolled as a control in a pregnancy study. The sample here was peripheral blood, taken in the first trimester of pregnancy. CDR3 in amino acids: CASSGGQGNYGYTF. The CDR3 DNA sequence: TGTGCCAGCAGTGGGGGACAGGGAAACTATGGCTACACCTTC.